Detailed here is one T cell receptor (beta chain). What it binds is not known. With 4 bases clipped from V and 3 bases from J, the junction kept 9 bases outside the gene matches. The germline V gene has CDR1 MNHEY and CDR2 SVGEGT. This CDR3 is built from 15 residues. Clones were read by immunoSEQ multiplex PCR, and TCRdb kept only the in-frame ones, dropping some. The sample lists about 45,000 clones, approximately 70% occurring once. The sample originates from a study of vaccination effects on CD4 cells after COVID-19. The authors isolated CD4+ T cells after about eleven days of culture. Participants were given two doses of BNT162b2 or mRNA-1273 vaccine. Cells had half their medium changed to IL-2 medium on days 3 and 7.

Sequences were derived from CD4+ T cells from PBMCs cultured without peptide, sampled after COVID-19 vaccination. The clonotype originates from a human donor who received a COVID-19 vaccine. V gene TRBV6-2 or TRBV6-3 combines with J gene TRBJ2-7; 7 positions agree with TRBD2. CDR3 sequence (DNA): TGTGCCAGCAGTTCGACTAGCAGAGCCAACTACGAGCAGTACTTC. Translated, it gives CASSSTSRANYEQYF.